This TCR beta chain was captured in a study of siplizumab effects on memory and regulatory T cells. Study outcomes and limitations: A minor fraction of alloreactive clones, and no more, mapped to unstimulated subsets. Left unconfirmed was the suppressive function of proliferating Tregs from siplizumab cultures. Siplizumab produced a significant reduction in alloreactive sequences that were traceable to unstimulated CD4+ memory cells. Naive T cells looked more diverse than memory cells, and they looked like major contributors to the alloresponse.

Method: immunoSEQ multiplex PCR; TCRdb's copy keeps in-frame clones and lacks some. The sample shows some 100,000 clones, 93% of them seen only once. Germline V gives CDR1 SGDLS, CDR2 YYNGEE. Germline trimming cut 4 bases from V and 6 bases from J; bases unmatched to any gene: 4. The length of the CDR3 is 12 residues. About this clone itself: Its antigen is still unknown.

Sequencing was performed on CD8+ T cells sorted from blood. The J gene is TRBJ2-7, the V gene TRBV9; 7 bases fit TRBD1. The sequence came from a human donor in good health. CDR3 nucleotides: TGTGCCAGCAGCACGACAGGGCCCGAGCAGTACTTC. As protein: CASSTTGPEQYF.